One T cell receptor beta chain is described in this entry. TCRdb reanalyzed the 5' RACE reads and collapses them to one entry per CDR3 protein, without DNA. The sample has some 110,000 distinct CDR3 sequences, and its top ten clones hold about 18%. This sample was included in a study of T cells expressing NK-cell markers. The length of the CDR3 is 14 residues. From germline, CDR1 is MDHEN and CDR2 SYDVKM. This chain links TRBV28 with TRBJ2-7; absent DNA, TCRdb's TRBD1 call cannot be checked. This clonotype was sampled from a woman aged 18 to 75 in good health. The sequenced sample was blood T cells: a sorted CD56 or NKG2C T cell subset, CD4+ or CD8+ T cells, or bulk PBMC T cells (not recorded which). This CDR3 is CASSLGRTRYEQYF.